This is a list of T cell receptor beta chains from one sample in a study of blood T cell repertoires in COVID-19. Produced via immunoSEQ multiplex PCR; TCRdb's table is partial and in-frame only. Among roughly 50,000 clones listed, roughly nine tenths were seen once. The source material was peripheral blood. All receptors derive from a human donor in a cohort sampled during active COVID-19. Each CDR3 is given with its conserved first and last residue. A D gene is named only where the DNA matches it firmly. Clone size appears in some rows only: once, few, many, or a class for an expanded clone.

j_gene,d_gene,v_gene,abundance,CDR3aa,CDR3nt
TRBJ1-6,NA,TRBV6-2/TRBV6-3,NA,CASSYGGLYNSPLHF,TGTGCCAGCAGTTACGGAGGGCTCTATAATTCACCCCTCCACTTT
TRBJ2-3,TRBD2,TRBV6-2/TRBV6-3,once,CASSDPSGGRDTQYF,TGTGCCAGCAGTGACCCTAGCGGGGGGCGGGATACGCAGTATTTT
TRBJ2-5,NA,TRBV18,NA,CASSSSQETQYF,TGTGCCAGCTCCTCCTCCCAAGAGACCCAGTACTTC
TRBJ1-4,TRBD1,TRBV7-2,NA,CASSLAGGTGLEKKLFF,TGTGCCAGCAGCTTAGCGGGAGGGACAGGGCTTGAGAAAAAACTGTTTTTT
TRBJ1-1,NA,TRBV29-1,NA,CSYGGVANTEAFF,TGCAGCTACGGAGGGGTCGCGAACACTGAAGCTTTCTTT
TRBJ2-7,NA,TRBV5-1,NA,CASSLGSQGRWGYEQYF,TGCGCCAGCAGCTTGGGGTCGCAGGGAAGGTGGGGTTACGAGCAGTACTTC
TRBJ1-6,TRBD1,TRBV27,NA,CASSSPAGQRSSPLHF,TGTGCCAGCAGTTCACCCGCGGGACAGAGAAGTTCACCCCTCCACTTT
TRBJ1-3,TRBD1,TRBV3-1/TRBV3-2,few,CASSQYDRGSGNTIYF,TGTGCCAGCAGCCAATATGACAGGGGCTCTGGAAACACCATATATTTT
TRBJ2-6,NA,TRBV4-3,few,CASSPGEGTGANVLTF,TGCGCCAGCAGCCCCGGCGAGGGCACCGGGGCCAACGTCCTGACTTTC
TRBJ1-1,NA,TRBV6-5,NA,CASSSGRTLLGGAFF,TGTGCCAGCAGTTCGGGCAGGACGTTATTGGGGGGAGCTTTCTTT
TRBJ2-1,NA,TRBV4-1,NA,CASSQGGQGPREQFF,TGCGCCAGCAGCCAAGGAGGTCAGGGTCCACGTGAGCAGTTCTTC
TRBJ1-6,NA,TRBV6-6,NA,CASSRQYSYNSPLHF,TGTGCCAGTAGCCGACAGTACTCCTATAATTCACCCCTCCACTTT
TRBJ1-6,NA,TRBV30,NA,CAWSVLSSYNSPLHF,TGTGCCTGGAGTGTACTGAGCTCCTATAATTCACCCCTCCACTTT
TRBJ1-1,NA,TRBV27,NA,CASRSLFTGFHTEAFF,TGTGCCAGCAGGTCCCTCTTTACAGGGTTCCACACTGAAGCTTTCTTT
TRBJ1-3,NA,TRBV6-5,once,CASMPSSGNTIYF,TGTGCCAGCATGCCTAGCTCTGGAAACACCATATATTTT
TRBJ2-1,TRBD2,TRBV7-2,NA,CASSSGSGGYYNEQFF,TGTGCCAGCAGCTCAGGTAGCGGGGGGTACTACAATGAGCAGTTCTTC
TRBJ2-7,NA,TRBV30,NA,CAWAQGHEQYF,TGTGCCTGGGCCCAGGGCCACGAGCAGTACTTC
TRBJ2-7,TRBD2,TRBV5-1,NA,CASSLGSGGVAHEQYF,TGCGCCAGCAGCTTGGGAAGCGGGGGGGTGGCCCACGAGCAGTACTTC
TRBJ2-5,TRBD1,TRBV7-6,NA,CASSEGTGGGQETQYF,TGTGCCAGCAGCGAGGGGACAGGCGGAGGACAAGAGACCCAGTACTTC
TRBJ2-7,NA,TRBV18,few,CASSPWAPEQYF,TGTGCCAGCTCACCCTGGGCCCCCGAGCAGTACTTC
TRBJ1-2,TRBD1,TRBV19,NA,CASSIVGQLNYGYTF,TGTGCCAGTAGTATAGTGGGACAGCTTAACTATGGCTACACCTTC
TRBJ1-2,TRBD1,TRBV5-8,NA,CASSLGQGGGYTF,TGTGCCAGCAGCTTGGGACAGGGTGGAGGCTACACCTTC
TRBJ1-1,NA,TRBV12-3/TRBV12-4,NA,CASSFGLNTEAFF,TGTGCCAGCAGTTTCGGTCTGAACACTGAAGCTTTCTTT
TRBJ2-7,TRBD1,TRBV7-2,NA,CASSPQSSTGDYEQYF,TGTGCCAGCAGCCCCCAGTCTAGTACAGGGGACTACGAGCAGTACTTC
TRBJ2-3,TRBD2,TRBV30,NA,CAWRAGRATSGRTDTQYF,TGTGCCTGGAGAGCGGGGCGGGCTACTAGCGGTCGCACAGATACGCAGTATTTT
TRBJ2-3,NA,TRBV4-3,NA,CASRPRGGSADTQYF,TGCGCCAGCAGACCCCGCGGAGGTAGCGCAGATACGCAGTATTTT
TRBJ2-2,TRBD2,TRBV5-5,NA,CASIPNAASGGGELFF,TGTGCCAGCATCCCGAATGCAGCTAGCGGGGGAGGGGAGCTGTTTTTT
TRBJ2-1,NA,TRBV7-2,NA,CASSLIGNEQFF,TGTGCCAGCAGCTTAATCGGGAATGAGCAGTTCTTC
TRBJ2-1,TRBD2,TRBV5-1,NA,CASSLGLSGGILGSYNEQFF,TGCGCCAGCAGCTTGGGGCTAAGCGGGGGCATCTTAGGTTCCTACAATGAGCAGTTCTTC
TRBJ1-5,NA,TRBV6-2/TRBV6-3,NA,CASSYSEGRNQPQHF,TGTGCCAGCAGTTACTCGGAGGGACGAAATCAGCCCCAGCATTTT
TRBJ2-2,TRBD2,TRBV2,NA,CASSGSGGLTGELFF,TGTGCCAGCAGTGGGAGCGGGGGCCTCACCGGGGAGCTGTTTTTT
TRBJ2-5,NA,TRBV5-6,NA,CASSLAAGDQETQYF,TGTGCCAGCAGCTTGGCCGCAGGGGACCAAGAGACCCAGTACTTC
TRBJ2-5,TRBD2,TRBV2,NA,CASSEEASGAQTQYF,TGTGCCAGCAGTGAAGAGGCTAGCGGGGCTCAGACCCAGTACTTC
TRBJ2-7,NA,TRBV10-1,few,CASSVDPSKPEQYF,TGCGCCAGCAGTGTGGACCCTAGCAAACCCGAGCAGTACTTC
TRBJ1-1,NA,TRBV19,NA,CASSPGRNTEAFF,TGTGCCAGTAGTCCGGGTCGGAACACTGAAGCTTTCTTT
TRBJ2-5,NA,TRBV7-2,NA,CASSLGGHETQYF,TGTGCCAGCAGCTTAGGGGGGCATGAGACCCAGTACTTC
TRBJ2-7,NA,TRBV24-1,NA,CATSPLRVAYEQYF,TGTGCCACCAGCCCCCTGAGGGTGGCCTACGAGCAGTACTTC
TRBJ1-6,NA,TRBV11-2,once,CASSLDYVGGKYNSPLHF,TGTGCCAGCAGCTTGGACTACGTCGGGGGGAAATATAATTCACCCCTCCACTTT
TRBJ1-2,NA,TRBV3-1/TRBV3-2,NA,CASSQGGGYTF,TGTGCCAGCAGCCAAGGAGGTGGCTACACCTTC
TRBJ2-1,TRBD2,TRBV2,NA,CASGLAGYNEQFF,TGTGCCAGTGGACTAGCGGGTTACAATGAGCAGTTCTTC
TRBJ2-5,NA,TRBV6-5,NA,CASSFGTLGQETQYF,TGTGCCAGCAGTTTTGGGACTTTAGGCCAAGAGACCCAGTACTTC
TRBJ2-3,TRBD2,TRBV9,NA,CASSASGTSGGMRDTQYF,TGTGCCAGCAGCGCGTCCGGGACTAGCGGGGGAATGAGAGATACGCAGTATTTT
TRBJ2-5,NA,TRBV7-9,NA,CASSLISTPQETQYF,TGTGCCAGCAGCTTAATTTCGACTCCTCAAGAGACCCAGTACTTC
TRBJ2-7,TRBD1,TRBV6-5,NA,CASKSPGQGPYEQYF,TGTGCCAGCAAGTCGCCGGGACAGGGACCCTACGAGCAGTACTTC
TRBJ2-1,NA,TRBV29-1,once,CSVVPSWGADEQFF,TGCAGCGTCGTACCTAGCTGGGGTGCCGATGAGCAGTTCTTC
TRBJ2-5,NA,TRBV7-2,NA,CASSFVGRETQYF,TGTGCCAGCAGCTTTGTGGGCAGGGAGACCCAGTACTTC
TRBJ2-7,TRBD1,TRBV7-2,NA,CASSSGQGTEQYF,TGTGCCAGCAGTTCGGGACAGGGAACTGAGCAGTACTTC
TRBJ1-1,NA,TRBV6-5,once,CASRAGENTEAFF,TGTGCCAGCAGGGCAGGGGAGAACACTGAAGCTTTCTTT
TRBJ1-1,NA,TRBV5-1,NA,CASSLEVGGVSIMNTEAFF,TGCGCCAGCAGCTTGGAAGTCGGGGGAGTCTCCATCATGAACACTGAAGCTTTCTTT
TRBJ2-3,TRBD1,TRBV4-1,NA,CASSQPGTGPVDTQYF,TGCGCCAGCAGCCAACCCGGGACAGGACCGGTGGATACGCAGTATTTT